The TCR beta chain under discussion was sequenced for a study of shared clonotypes between healthy human individuals. Study-wide background: CD4 naive and memory got three plates each, CD8 naive two, CD8 memory one.

This CDR3 comprises 14 residues. V shed 3 bases and J 4 bases; nucleotides not matched to a gene: 2. Germline CDR1 LNHDA, CDR2 SQIVND (reference sequence). TCRdb's copy holds only in-frame clones and misses some; the assay was immunoSEQ multiplex PCR. Here the sample spans around 1.9 million clones, roughly 91% being singletons. The naive CD8 subset, CD45RO-negative cells positively selected for CCR7, excluded terminally differentiated effector memory CD45RA+ cells. This clonotype was obtained from a man between 18 and 29 years old in good health. Some clones in this sample may be carry-over from other donors' samples. This chain uses TRBV19 with TRBJ2-2; TRBD1 matches at 7 bases. The specimen was naive CD8+ T cells from PBMCs. For the CDR3, the DNA is TGTGCCAGTAGTATTACAGGGGTCACCGGGGAGCTGTTTTTT. Amino acid sequence: CASSITGVTGELFF.